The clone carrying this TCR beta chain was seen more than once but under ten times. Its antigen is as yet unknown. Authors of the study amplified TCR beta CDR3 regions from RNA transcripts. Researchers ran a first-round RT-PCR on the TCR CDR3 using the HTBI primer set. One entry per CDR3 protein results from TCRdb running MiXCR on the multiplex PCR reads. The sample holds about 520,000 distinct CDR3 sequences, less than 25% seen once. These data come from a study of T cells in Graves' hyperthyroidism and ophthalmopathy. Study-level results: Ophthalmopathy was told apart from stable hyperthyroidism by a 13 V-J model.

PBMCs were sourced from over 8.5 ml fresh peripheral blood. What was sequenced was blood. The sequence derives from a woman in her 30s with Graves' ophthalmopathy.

The CDR3 nucleotides read TGTGCCAGCAGCTTATCTGGGGTTACCTACGAGCAGTACTTC. Its translation: CASSLSGVTYEQYF. J is TRBJ2-7 and V is TRBV7-3; unclear D gene. The CDR3 sequence is 14 residues long. CDR1 and CDR2 (germline): SGHTA, FQGTGA. Trimming removed 2 bases at V and 2 bases at J, with 10 bases between.